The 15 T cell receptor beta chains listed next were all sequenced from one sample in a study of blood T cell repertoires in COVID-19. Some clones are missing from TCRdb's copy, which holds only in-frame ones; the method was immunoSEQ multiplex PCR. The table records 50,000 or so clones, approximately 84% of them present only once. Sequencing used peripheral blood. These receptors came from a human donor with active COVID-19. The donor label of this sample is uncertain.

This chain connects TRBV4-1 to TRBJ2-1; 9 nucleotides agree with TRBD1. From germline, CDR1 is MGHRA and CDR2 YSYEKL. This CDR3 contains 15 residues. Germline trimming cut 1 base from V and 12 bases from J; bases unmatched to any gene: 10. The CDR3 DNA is TGCGCCAGCAGCCAAGGGGACAGGGACGAAAAGAGGCAGTTCTTC. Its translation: CASSQGDRDEKRQFF.

The CDR3 nucleotides read TGTGCCAGCAGTGGGGACAGCTTCGGGGCCTACGAGCAGTACTTC. Amino acids: CASSGDSFGAYEQYF. This chain joins TRBV25-1 and TRBJ2-7; 7 bases map to TRBD1. The germline V gene has CDR1 MGHDK and CDR2 SYGVNS. This CDR3 is built from 15 residues. V trimming: 4 bases; J trimming: 2 bases; junction bases outside the gene matches: 8.

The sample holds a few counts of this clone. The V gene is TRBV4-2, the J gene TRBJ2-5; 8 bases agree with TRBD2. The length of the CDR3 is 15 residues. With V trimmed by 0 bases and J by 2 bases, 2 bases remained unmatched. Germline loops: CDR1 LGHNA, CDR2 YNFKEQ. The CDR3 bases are TGTGCCAGCAGCCAAGAGCGGGGGGCTCAAGAGACCCAGTACTTC. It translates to CASSQERGAQETQYF.

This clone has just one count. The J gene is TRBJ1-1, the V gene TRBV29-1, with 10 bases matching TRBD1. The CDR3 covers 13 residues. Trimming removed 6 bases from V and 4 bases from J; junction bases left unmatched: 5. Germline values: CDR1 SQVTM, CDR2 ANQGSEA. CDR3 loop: CSVGRTGGTEAFF. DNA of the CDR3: TGCAGCGTGGGAAGGACAGGGGGCACTGAAGCTTTCTTT. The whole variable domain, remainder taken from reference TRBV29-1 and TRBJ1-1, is SAVISQKPSRDICQRGTSLTIQCQVDSQVTMMFWYRQQPGQSLTLIATANQGSEATYESGFVIDKFPISRPNLTFSTLTVSNMSPEDSSIYLCSVGRTGGTEAFFGQGTRLTVV.

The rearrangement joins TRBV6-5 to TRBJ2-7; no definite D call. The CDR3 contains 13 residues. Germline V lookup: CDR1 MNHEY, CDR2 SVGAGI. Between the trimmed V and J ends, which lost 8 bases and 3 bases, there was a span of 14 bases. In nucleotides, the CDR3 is TGTGCCAGCTGTCTCACCAGAAGCTACGAGCAGTACTTC. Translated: CASCLTRSYEQYF.

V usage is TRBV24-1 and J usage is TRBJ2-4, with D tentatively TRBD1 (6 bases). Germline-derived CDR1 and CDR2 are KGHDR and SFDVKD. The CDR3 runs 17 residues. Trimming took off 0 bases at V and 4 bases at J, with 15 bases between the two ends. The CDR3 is CATSDLKGEVPKNIQYF. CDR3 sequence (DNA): TGTGCCACCAGTGATTTGAAGGGGGAAGTACCAAAAAACATTCAGTACTTC.

The CDR3: CSARTGRDTGELFF. The CDR3 DNA sequence: TGCAGCGCCAGAACGGGGAGGGACACCGGGGAGCTGTTTTTT. The J gene is TRBJ2-2, the V gene TRBV29-1, with TRBD2 identical over 7 bases. The CDR3 has 14 residues. V lost 7 bases, J lost 3 bases, and 8 bases stayed unmatched. Germline CDR1 is SQVTM and CDR2 is ANQGSEA.

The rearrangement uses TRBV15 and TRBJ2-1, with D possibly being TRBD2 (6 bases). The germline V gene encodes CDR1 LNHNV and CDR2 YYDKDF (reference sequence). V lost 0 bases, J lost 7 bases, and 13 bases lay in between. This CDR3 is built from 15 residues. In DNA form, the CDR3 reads TGTGCCACCAGCAGAGATGTAGAGACTAGAAATGAGCAGTTCTTC. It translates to CATSRDVETRNEQFF.

CDR3 DNA: TGTGCCAGCAGCACAGGGTTGTCCTATGGCTACACCTTC. Translating it yields CASSTGLSYGYTF. The chain carries TRBV6-5 and TRBJ1-2; a possible D gene is TRBD1 (6 bases). Trimming took off 6 bases at V and 4 bases at J, with 12 bases between the two ends. Germline V gives CDR1 MNHEY, CDR2 SVGAGI. The CDR3 loop spans 13 amino acids.

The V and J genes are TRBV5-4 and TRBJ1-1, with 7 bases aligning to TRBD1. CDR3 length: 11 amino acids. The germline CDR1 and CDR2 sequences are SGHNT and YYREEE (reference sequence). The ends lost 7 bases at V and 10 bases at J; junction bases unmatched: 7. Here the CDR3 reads CASRGQEGAFF. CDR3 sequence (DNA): TGTGCCAGCCGAGGACAGGAGGGAGCTTTCTTT.

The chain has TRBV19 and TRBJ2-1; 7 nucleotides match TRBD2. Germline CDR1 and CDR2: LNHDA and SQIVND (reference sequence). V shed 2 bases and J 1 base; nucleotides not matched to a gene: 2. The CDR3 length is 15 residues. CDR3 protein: CASSITAGSYNEQFF. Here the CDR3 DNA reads TGTGCCAGTAGTATAACAGCGGGGTCCTACAATGAGCAGTTCTTC.

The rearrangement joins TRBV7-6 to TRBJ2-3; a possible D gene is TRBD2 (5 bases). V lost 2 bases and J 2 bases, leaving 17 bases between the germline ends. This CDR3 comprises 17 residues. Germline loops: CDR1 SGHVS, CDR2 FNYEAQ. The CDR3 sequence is CASSLYAQEDSTDTQYF. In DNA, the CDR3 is TGTGCCAGCAGCTTATACGCCCAGGAGGACTCCACAGATACGCAGTATTTT. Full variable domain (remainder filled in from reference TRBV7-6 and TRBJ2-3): GAGVSQSPRYKVTKRGQDVALRCDPISGHVSLYWYRQALGQGPEFLTYFNYEAQQDKSGLPNDRFSAERPEGSISTLTIQRTEQRDSAMYRCASSLYAQEDSTDTQYFGPGTRLTVL.

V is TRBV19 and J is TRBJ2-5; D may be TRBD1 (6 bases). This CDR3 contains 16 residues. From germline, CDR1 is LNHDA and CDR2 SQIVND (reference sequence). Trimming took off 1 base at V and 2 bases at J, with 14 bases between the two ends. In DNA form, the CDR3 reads TGTGCCAGTAGTATAGGTTTCGACAGGCTACAAGAGACCCAGTACTTC. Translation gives CASSIGFDRLQETQYF.

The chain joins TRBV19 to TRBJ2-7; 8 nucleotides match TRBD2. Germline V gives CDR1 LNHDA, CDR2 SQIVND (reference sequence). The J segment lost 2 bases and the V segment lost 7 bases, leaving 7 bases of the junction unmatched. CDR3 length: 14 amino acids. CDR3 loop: CASTSRGGTYEQYF. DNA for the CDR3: TGTGCCAGTACCTCACGGGGGGGAACCTACGAGCAGTACTTC.

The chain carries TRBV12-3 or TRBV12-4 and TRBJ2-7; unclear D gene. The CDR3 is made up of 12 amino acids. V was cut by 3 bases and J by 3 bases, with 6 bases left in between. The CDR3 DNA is TGTGCCAGCAGTTTTTCCCTCTACGAGCAGTACTTC. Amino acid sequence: CASSFSLYEQYF.